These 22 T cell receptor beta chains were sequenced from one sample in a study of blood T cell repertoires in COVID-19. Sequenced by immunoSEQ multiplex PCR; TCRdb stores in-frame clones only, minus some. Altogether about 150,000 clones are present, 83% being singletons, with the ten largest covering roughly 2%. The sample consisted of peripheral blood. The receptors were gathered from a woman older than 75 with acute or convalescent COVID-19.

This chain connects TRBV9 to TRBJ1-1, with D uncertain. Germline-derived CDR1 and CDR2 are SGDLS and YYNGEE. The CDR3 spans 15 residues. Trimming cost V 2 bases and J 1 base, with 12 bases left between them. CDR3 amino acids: CASSVSSLPNTEAFF. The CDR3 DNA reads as TGTGCCAGCAGCGTTTCTTCCCTCCCGAACACTGAAGCTTTCTTT. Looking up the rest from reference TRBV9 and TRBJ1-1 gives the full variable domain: DSGVTQTPKHLITATGQRVTLRCSPRSGDLSVYWYQQSLDQGLQFLIQYYNGEERAKGNILERFSAQQFPDLHSELNLSSLELGDSALYFCASSVSSLPNTEAFFGQGTRLTVV.

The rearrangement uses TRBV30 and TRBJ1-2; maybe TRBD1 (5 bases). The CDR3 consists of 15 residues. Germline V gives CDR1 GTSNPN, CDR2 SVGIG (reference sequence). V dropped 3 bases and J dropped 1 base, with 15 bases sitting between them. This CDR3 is CAWSVGGAGNYGYTF. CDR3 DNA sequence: TGTGCCTGGAGCGTCGGAGGGGCCGGTAACTATGGCTACACCTTC.

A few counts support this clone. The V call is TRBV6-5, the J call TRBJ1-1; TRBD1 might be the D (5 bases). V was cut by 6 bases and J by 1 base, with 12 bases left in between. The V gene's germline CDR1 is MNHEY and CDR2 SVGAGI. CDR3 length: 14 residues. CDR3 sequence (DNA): TGTGCCAGCAGGACCTCAGGGCGGAACACTGAAGCTTTCTTT. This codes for CASRTSGRNTEAFF.

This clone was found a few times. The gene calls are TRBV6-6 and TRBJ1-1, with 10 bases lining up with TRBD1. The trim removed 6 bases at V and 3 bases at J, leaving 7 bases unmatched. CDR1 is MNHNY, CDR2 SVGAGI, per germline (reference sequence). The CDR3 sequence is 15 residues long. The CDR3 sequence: CASRKPGQGYTEAFF. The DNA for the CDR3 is TGTGCCAGCAGAAAACCGGGACAGGGGTACACTGAAGCTTTCTTT.

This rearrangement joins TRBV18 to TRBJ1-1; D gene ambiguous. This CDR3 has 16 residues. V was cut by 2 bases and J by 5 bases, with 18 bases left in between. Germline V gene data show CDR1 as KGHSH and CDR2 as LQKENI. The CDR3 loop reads CASSPSLINKRTEAFF. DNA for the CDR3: TGTGCCAGCTCACCAAGCCTCATAAATAAACGGACTGAAGCTTTCTTT.

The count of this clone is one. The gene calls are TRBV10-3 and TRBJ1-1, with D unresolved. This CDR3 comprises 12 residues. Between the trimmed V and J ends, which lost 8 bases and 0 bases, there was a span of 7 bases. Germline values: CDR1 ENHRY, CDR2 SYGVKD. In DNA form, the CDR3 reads TGTGCCATCCGGGGATTGAACACTGAAGCTTTCTTT. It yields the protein CAIRGLNTEAFF.

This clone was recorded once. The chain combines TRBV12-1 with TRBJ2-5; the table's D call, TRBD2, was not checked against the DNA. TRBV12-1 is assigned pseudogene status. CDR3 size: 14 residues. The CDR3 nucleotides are TGTGCCCCCACCCCGCAGTGCGGTTGCGAGACCCAGTACTTC. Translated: CAPTPQCGCETQYF.

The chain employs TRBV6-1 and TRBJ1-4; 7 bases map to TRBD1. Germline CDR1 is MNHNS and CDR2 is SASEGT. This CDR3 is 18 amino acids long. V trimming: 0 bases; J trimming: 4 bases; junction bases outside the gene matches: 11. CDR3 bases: TGTGCCAGCAGTGAAGCGCTTCTATGGACAGGACATAATGAAAAACTGTTTTTT. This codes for CASSEALLWTGHNEKLFF.

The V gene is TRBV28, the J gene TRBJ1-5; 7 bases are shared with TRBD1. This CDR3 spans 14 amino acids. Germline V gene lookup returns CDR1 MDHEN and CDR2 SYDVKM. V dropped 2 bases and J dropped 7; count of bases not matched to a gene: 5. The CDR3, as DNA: TGTGCCAGCAGTTTAAAGGGGGCGCGGCAGCCCCAGCATTTT. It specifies CASSLKGARQPQHF. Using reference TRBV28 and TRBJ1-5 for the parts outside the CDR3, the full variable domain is DVKVTQSSRYLVKRTGEKVFLECVQDMDHENMFWYRQDPGLGLRLIYFSYDVKMKEKGDIPEGYSVSREKKERFSLILESASTNQTSMYLCASSLKGARQPQHFGDGTRLSIL.

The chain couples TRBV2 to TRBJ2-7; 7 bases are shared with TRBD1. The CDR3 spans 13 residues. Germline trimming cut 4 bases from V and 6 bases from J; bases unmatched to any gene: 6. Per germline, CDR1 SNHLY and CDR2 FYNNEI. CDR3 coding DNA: TGTGCCAGCAGTGTCGGGACAGCTCTCGAGCAGTACTTC. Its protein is CASSVGTALEQYF.

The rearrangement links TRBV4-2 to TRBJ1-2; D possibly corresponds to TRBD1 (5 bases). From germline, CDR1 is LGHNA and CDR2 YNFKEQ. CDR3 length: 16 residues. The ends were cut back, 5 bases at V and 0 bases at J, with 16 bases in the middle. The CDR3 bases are TGTGCCAGCAGCTCACAAAAGGGGATAGCTAACTATGGCTACACCTTC. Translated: CASSSQKGIANYGYTF.

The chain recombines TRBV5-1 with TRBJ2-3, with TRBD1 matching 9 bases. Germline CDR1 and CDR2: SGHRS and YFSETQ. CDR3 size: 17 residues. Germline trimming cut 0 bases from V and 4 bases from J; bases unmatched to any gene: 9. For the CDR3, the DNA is TGCGCCAGCAGCTTGGCCCCGGGACAGGGTGAAGCAGATACGCAGTATTTT. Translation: CASSLAPGQGEADTQYF.

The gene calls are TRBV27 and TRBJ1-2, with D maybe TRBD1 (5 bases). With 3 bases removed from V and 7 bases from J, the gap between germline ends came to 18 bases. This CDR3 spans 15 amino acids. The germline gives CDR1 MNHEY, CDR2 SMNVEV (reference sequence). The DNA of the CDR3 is TGTGCCAGCAGTTTGACCCGTGACAGTCTCAGTGGCTACACCTTC. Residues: CASSLTRDSLSGYTF.

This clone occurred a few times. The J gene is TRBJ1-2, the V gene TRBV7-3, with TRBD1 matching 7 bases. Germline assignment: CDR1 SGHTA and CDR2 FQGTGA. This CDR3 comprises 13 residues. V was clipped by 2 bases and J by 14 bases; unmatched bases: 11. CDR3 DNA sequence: TGTGCCAGCAGCTTAGGTCCCACAGGGGTGGTAACCTTC. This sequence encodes CASSLGPTGVVTF.

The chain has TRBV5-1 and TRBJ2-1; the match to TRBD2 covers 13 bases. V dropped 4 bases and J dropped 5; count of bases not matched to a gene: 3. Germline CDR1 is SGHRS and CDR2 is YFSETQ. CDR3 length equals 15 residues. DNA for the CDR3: TGCGCCAGCAGCGCACTAGCGGGGGGGAACAATGAGCAGTTCTTC. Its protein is CASSALAGGNNEQFF. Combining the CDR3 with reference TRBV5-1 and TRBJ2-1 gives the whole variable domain KAGVTQTPRYLIKTRGQQVTLSCSPISGHRSVSWYQQTPGQGLQFLFEYFSETQRNKGNFPGRFSGRQFSNSRSEMNVSTLELGDSALYLCASSALAGGNNEQFFGPGTRLTVL.

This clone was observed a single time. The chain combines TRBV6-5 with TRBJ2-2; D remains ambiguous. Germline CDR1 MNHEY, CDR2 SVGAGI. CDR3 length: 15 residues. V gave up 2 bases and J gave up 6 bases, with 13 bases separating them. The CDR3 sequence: CASSYNRFLSGELFF. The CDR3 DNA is TGTGCCAGCAGTTACAATAGATTTCTTTCCGGGGAGCTGTTTTTT.

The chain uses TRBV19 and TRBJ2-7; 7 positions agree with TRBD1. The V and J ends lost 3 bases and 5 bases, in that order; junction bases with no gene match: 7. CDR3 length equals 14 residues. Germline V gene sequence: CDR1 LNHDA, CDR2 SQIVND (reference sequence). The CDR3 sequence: CASSMATGRDEQYF. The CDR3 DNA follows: TGTGCCAGTAGTATGGCGACAGGGAGAGACGAGCAGTACTTC. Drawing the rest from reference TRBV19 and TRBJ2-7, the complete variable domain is DGGITQSPKYLFRKEGQNVTLSCEQNLNHDAMYWYRQDPGQGLRLIYYSQIVNDFQKGDIAEGYSVSREKKESFPLTVTSAQKNPTAFYLCASSMATGRDEQYFGPGTRLTVT.

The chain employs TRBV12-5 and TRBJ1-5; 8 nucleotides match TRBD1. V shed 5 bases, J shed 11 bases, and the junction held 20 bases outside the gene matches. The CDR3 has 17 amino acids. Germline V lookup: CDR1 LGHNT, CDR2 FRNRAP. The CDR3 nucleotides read TGTGCTAGTGGTGGAATCTCCGACAGGGGCCGCGGGGGGGCCCAGCATTTT. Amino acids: CASGGISDRGRGGAQHF.

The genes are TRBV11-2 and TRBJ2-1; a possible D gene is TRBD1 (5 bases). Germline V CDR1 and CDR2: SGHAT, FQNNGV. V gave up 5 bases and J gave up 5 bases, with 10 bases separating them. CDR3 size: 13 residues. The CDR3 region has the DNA TGTGCCAGCAGCCTCGACAGCAACAATGAGCAGTTCTTC. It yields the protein CASSLDSNNEQFF.

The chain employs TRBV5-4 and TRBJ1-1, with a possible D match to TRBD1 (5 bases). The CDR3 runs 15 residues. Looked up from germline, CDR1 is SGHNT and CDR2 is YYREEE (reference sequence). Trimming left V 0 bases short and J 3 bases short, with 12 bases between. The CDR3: CASSLVQGADTEAFF. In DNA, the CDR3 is TGTGCCAGCAGCTTGGTTCAGGGTGCGGACACTGAAGCTTTCTTT.

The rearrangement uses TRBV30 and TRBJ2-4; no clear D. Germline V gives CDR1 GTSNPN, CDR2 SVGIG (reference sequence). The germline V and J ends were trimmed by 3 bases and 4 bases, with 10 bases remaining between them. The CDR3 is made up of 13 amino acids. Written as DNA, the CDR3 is TGTGCCTGGAGACCCCCCGGGAAAAACATTCAGTACTTC. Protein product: CAWRPPGKNIQYF.

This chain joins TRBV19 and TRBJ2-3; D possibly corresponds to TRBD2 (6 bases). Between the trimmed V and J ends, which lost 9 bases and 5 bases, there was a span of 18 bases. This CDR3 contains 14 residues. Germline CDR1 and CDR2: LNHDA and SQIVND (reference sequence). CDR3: CASKPGGKRDTQYF. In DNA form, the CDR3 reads TGTGCCAGCAAACCCGGCGGGAAACGAGATACGCAGTATTTT.